The next 28 T cell receptor beta chains were all read from a single sample in a study of tumour-infiltrating T cells in Burkitt lymphoma. Only in-frame clones appear in the TCRdb table, and some are missing; sequencing was by immunoSEQ multiplex PCR. The sample has approximately 46,000 clones; around 32% are singletons. Sequencing input: tumor tissue. The origin of the receptors is a human donor with Burkitt lymphoma.

This clone was found a few times. The J gene is TRBJ2-7, the V gene TRBV6-5, with TRBD1 matching 8 bases. Unmatched junction bases numbered 11, after V lost 6 bases and J lost 7 bases. The CDR3 is 14 residues long. Looked up from germline, CDR1 is MNHEY and CDR2 is SVGAGI. CDR3 loop: CASSKRTGQREQYF. CDR3 bases: TGTGCCAGCAGCAAAAGGACAGGGCAAAGAGAGCAGTACTTC.

There are a few counts of this clone. The rearrangement links TRBV5-1 to TRBJ2-7; 8 nucleotides agree with TRBD2. The CDR3 consists of 14 residues. Germline CDR1 reads SGHRS; CDR2 reads YFSETQ. Trimming cost V 3 bases and J 2 bases; bases outside gene matches: 4. The CDR3 protein is CASSYTSGPYEQYF. The CDR3 DNA follows: TGCGCCAGCAGCTACACTAGCGGTCCCTACGAGCAGTACTTC.

Only a few counts were recorded for this clone. This chain uses TRBV2 with TRBJ1-5, with 8 bases fitting TRBD1. Unmatched junction bases numbered 10, after V lost 6 bases and J lost 6 bases. CDR3 length equals 15 residues. CDR1 and CDR2 (germline): SNHLY, FYNNEI. The CDR3 region has the DNA TGTGCCAGCAGAACGGACAGGGTGGCGGGTCAGCCCCAGCATTTT. This sequence encodes CASRTDRVAGQPQHF.

V gene TRBV7-7 combines with J gene TRBJ1-5; 7 bases match TRBD1. Losses at the gene ends were 5 bases for V and 6 bases for J; bases not matched to a gene: 4. Germline loops: CDR1 SSHAT, CDR2 FNYEAQ (reference sequence). The CDR3 spans 13 residues. CDR3 region: CASSKNRGQPQHF. The CDR3 nucleotides read TGTGCCAGCAGCAAGAACAGGGGTCAGCCCCAGCATTTT.

This clone was seen a handful of times. This chain joins TRBV7-6 and TRBJ2-7; D might be TRBD1 (6 bases). CDR1 SGHVS and CDR2 FNYEAQ come from the germline V gene. V gave up 1 base and J gave up 3 bases, with 10 bases separating them. The CDR3 has 14 residues. CDR3: CASSLEQGNYEQYF. The CDR3 nucleotides read TGTGCCAGCAGCTTAGAGCAGGGGAACTACGAGCAGTACTTC.

In its sample, this clone was seen a few times. The chain has TRBV25-1 and TRBJ1-3; unclear D gene. This CDR3 spans 13 amino acids. Germline V CDR1 and CDR2: MGHDK, SYGVNS. V was shortened by 4 bases and J by 3 bases, with 7 bases between the two germline ends. CDR3 amino acids: CASSVGNGNTIYF. The CDR3 bases are TGTGCCAGCAGTGTGGGGAATGGAAACACCATATATTTT.

A few counts support this clone. The rearrangement uses TRBV7-2 and TRBJ1-3; D unclear. Trimming stripped 4 bases from V and 4 bases from J, with 8 bases between. CDR1 is SGHTA and CDR2 is FQGNSA in the germline V gene. This CDR3 is built from 13 residues. CDR3 protein: CASSSRPGNTIYF. DNA of the CDR3: TGTGCCAGCAGCTCAAGGCCCGGAAACACCATATATTTT.

This clone was seen a handful of times. The chain links TRBV5-1 to TRBJ1-6; 8 bases are shared with TRBD1. V lost 4 bases, J lost 8 bases, and 5 bases stayed unmatched. Germline CDR1 reads SGHRS; CDR2 reads YFSETQ. The CDR3 length is 14 residues. The CDR3 nucleotides read TGCGCCAGCAGCGTAGACAGGGGTTATTCACCCCTCCACTTT. Amino acid sequence: CASSVDRGYSPLHF. The whole variable domain, remainder taken from reference TRBV5-1 and TRBJ1-6, is KAGVTQTPRYLIKTRGQQVTLSCSPISGHRSVSWYQQTPGQGLQFLFEYFSETQRNKGNFPGRFSGRQFSNSRSEMNVSTLELGDSALYLCASSVDRGYSPLHFGNGTRLTVT.

This clone was counted between two and nine times. This rearrangement joins TRBV7-8 to TRBJ1-2, with D possibly TRBD1 on 6 matching bases. The CDR3 length is 13 residues. CDR1 is SGHVS and CDR2 is FQNEAQ in the germline V gene. V lost 5 bases to trimming and J lost 5 bases, with 12 bases between them. CDR3 residues: CASSPGQIYGYTF. CDR3 DNA: TGTGCCAGCAGCCCCGGACAGATATATGGCTACACCTTC.

This chain joins TRBV25-1 and TRBJ2-3; TRBD2 matches 7 bases. J was trimmed by 2 bases and V by 1 base; bases with no gene match: 3. CDR3 length: 15 amino acids. Germline V lookup: CDR1 MGHDK, CDR2 SYGVNS. The DNA of the CDR3 is TGTGCCAGCAGTGAATTAGGGACTATCACAGATACGCAGTATTTT. This codes for CASSELGTITDTQYF.

The genes are TRBV29-1 and TRBJ2-1; TRBD2 aligns across 9 bases. V lost 3 bases and J lost 7; bases outside the gene matches: 7. Germline V gene sequence: CDR1 SQVTM, CDR2 ANQGSEA. The CDR3 runs 14 residues. For the CDR3, the DNA is TGCAGCGTTGAGAGAGGCGGGAGGGGTAATGAGCAGTTCTTC. Translated: CSVERGGRGNEQFF.

This clone was recorded a few times. The rearrangement links TRBV4-1 to TRBJ2-3; D possibly corresponds to TRBD2 (7 bases). The CDR3 extends over 15 amino acids. The germline V gene encodes CDR1 MGHRA and CDR2 YSYEKL. V lost 4 bases to trimming and J lost 5 bases, with 16 bases between them. The CDR3 protein is CASSPRGPLGDTQYF. DNA of the CDR3: TGCGCCAGCAGCCCGCGGGGGCCCCTGGGAGATACGCAGTATTTT.

The chain joins TRBV2 to TRBJ2-3; no reliable D call. V was trimmed by 7 bases and J by 0 bases, leaving 14 bases between them. From germline, CDR1 is SNHLY and CDR2 FYNNEI. The CDR3 has 15 amino acids. The CDR3 reads CASKRQRQSTDTQYF. The CDR3 DNA sequence: TGTGCCAGCAAGAGGCAGAGGCAGAGCACAGATACGCAGTATTTT.

This clone was seen a handful of times. The V and J genes are TRBV7-9 and TRBJ2-3; 8 bases are a match to TRBD2. V trimming: 1 base; J trimming: 5 bases; junction bases outside the gene matches: 5. The CDR3 is 15 residues long. Germline V gene lookup returns CDR1 SEHNR and CDR2 FQNEAQ (reference sequence). The CDR3 is CASSLVDGRVDTQYF. For the CDR3, the DNA is TGTGCCAGCAGCTTAGTGGACGGGAGGGTAGATACGCAGTATTTT.

This clone is a singleton in its sample. The rearrangement joins TRBV9 to TRBJ2-6; D unresolved. V gave up 0 bases and J gave up 8 bases, with 9 bases separating them. Germline-derived CDR1 and CDR2 are SGDLS and YYNGEE. The CDR3 totals 14 residues. The CDR3, as DNA: TGTGCCAGCAGCGTAGACGTCGGATCCAACGTCCTGACTTTC. This codes for CASSVDVGSNVLTF.

The rearrangement links TRBV13 to TRBJ2-7, with 10 bases fitting TRBD1. CDR1 is PRHDT and CDR2 is FYEKMQ in the germline V gene (reference sequence). V trimming: 5 bases; J trimming: 2 bases; junction bases outside the gene matches: 3. The CDR3 is made up of 14 amino acids. CDR3 sequence: CASSPGQGAYEQYF. CDR3 DNA sequence: TGTGCCAGCAGCCCAGGACAGGGGGCCTACGAGCAGTACTTC.

This chain uses TRBV28 with TRBJ1-4; no clear D. This CDR3 is 13 amino acids long. From germline, CDR1 is MDHEN and CDR2 SYDVKM. V gave up 2 bases and J gave up 16 bases, with 17 bases separating them. CDR3 coding DNA: TGTGCCAGCAGTTTAGGCGGAGGGCGGGTTTCGTTTTTT. Encoded protein: CASSLGGGRVSFF.

This chain connects TRBV10-1 to TRBJ2-3, with D possibly matching TRBD1 (5 bases). The germline gives CDR1 WNHNN, CDR2 SYGVQD (reference sequence). Trimming cost V 7 bases and J 2 bases, with 25 bases left between them. The CDR3 sequence is 18 residues long. The CDR3 DNA follows: TGCGCCAGCACCTCAGTCTCTATCCTCGTAGGGGTCACAGATACGCAGTATTTT. It encodes CASTSVSILVGVTDTQYF.

The chain links TRBV18 to TRBJ1-1; 7 nucleotides match TRBD1. There are 15 residues in the CDR3. Losses at the gene ends were 3 bases for V and 5 bases for J; bases not matched to a gene: 9. In germline, CDR1 is KGHSH, CDR2 LQKENI. The CDR3 DNA reads as TGTGCCAGCTCACCTGGGACAGCTAGGGGAACTGAAGCTTTCTTT. Translated: CASSPGTARGTEAFF.

The chain carries TRBV7-9 and TRBJ1-2; D not certain. Germline values: CDR1 SEHNR, CDR2 FQNEAQ (reference sequence). V shed 1 base and J shed 4 bases, with 7 bases lying between them. This CDR3 is 13 amino acids long. In DNA, the CDR3 is TGTGCCAGCAGCTTAGATCCAGGCTATGGCTACACCTTC. Its translation is CASSLDPGYGYTF.

V gene TRBV11-2 combines with J gene TRBJ2-7; D is unresolved. V gave up 1 base and J gave up 5 bases, with 6 bases separating them. The germline V gene has CDR1 SGHAT and CDR2 FQNNGV. The CDR3 has 12 residues. CDR3 residues: CASSLVRDEQYF. CDR3 nucleotide sequence: TGTGCCAGCAGCTTAGTTAGGGACGAGCAGTACTTC.

The chain links TRBV4-2 to TRBJ2-5, with 10 bases matching TRBD2. The ends lost 4 bases at V and 5 bases at J; junction bases unmatched: 4. From germline, CDR1 is LGHNA and CDR2 YNFKEQ. The length of the CDR3 is 14 residues. Here the CDR3 reads CASSPTSGLETQYF. The CDR3 DNA reads as TGTGCCAGCAGCCCGACTAGCGGGCTGGAGACCCAGTACTTC.

The chain joins TRBV18 to TRBJ1-2; D is perhaps TRBD1 (5 bases). Germline loops: CDR1 KGHSH, CDR2 LQKENI. Trimming removed 3 bases from V and 5 bases from J, with 28 bases in between. The length of the CDR3 is 19 residues. The DNA of the CDR3 is TGTGCCAGCTCACCTTCCGACGGTTCGGGGCGAACCTTAGGGTATGGCTACACCTTC. It specifies CASSPSDGSGRTLGYGYTF.

This clone has just a few counts. The chain carries TRBV9 and TRBJ1-1; D is ambiguous. CDR3 size: 12 residues. CDR1 is SGDLS, CDR2 YYNGEE, per germline. Trimming pared 7 bases from V and 2 bases from J, leaving 9 bases between. CDR3 loop: CASGRSNTEAFF. The CDR3 coding sequence is TGTGCCAGCGGCCGGAGCAACACTGAAGCTTTCTTT.

By frequency in the sample, this clone is medium-sized. The chain employs TRBV27 and TRBJ1-6, with a tentative D call TRBD1 (6 bases). This CDR3 has 13 amino acids. In germline, CDR1 is MNHEY, CDR2 SMNVEV (reference sequence). Deletions cut 9 bases from V and 8 bases from J, with 14 bases between. The CDR3 region has the DNA TGTGCCAGTCGAAACAGGGCGGATTCACCCCTCCACTTT. Translation gives CASRNRADSPLHF.

The genes are TRBV6-5 and TRBJ1-1; D not certain. The CDR3 totals 13 residues. Per germline, CDR1 MNHEY and CDR2 SVGAGI. Trimming took off 4 bases at V and 4 bases at J, with 10 bases between the two ends. In nucleotides, the CDR3 is TGTGCCAGCAGTTCCGTGATAGTCACTGAAGCTTTCTTT. Translated, it gives CASSSVIVTEAFF.

The table lists this clone with a few counts. The junction departs from germline at one end; a sequencing error may be responsible. The chain joins TRBV9 to TRBJ1-2, with D possibly matching TRBD1 (6 bases). The CDR3 is made up of 18 amino acids. Per germline, CDR1 SGDLS and CDR2 YYNGEE. CDR3 in DNA: TGTGCCAGCAGCCCGAGCGGGGGCAGCTTATCCACTAAATATGGCTACACCTTC. Its translation is CASSPSGGSLSTKYGYTF.

The V call is TRBV2, the J call TRBJ1-1; the D gene is possibly TRBD1 (6 bases). The CDR3 is made up of 13 amino acids. Germline V gives CDR1 SNHLY, CDR2 FYNNEI. V shed 6 bases and J shed 5 bases, with 13 bases lying between them. Written as DNA, the CDR3 is TGTGCCAGCAGGTGGGAGGGGGTAACTGAAGCTTTCTTT. Its protein is CASRWEGVTEAFF.